A selection of T cell receptor beta chains follows, all from one sample in a study of cytomegalovirus exposure and HLA in healthy donors. Generated by immunoSEQ multiplex PCR, the TCRdb table keeps only in-frame clones and is missing some. Here the sample spans a few hundred thousand clones, about 93% being singletons. Sample: PBMCs. The receptors originated from a girl under 10 years old in good health and CMV-seronegative. The CDR3 runs from the conserved cysteine through the conserved F or W. Fields, in order: CDR3 length, V gene, J gene, CDR3 protein.

13,TRBV19,TRBJ2-7,CASSIVTGFEQYF
13,TRBV5-6,TRBJ1-2,CASSLAGAGGYTF
14,TRBV2,TRBJ2-5,CASSEAPRSETQYF
15,TRBV7-9,TRBJ2-7,CASSLGQGNSYEQYF
15,TRBV7-8,TRBJ2-5,CASTSSTMYQETQYF
15,TRBV6-5,TRBJ1-5,CASSTSGSSNQPQHF
14,TRBV29-1,TRBJ1-2,CSVETASTGYGYTF
16,TRBV10-1,TRBJ2-7,CASSDRGGGPLYEQYF
15,TRBV5-1,TRBJ2-1,CASSPMSGGMNEQFF
14,TRBV12-5,TRBJ2-2,CASGVQGETGELFF
17,TRBV11-2,TRBJ1-1,CASSSPTTTGVNTEAFF
15,TRBV19,TRBJ1-1,CASRRQEVMNTEAFF
16,TRBV29-1,TRBJ1-4,CSVRWSSGQANEKLFF
14,TRBV28,TRBJ2-7,CASSFADILHEQYF
15,TRBV6-5,TRBJ1-2,CASSYRQAEGYGYTF
14,TRBV5-1,TRBJ2-5,CASSFATSGETQYF
12,TRBV7-3,TRBJ2-3,CASSHGGGAQYF
11,TRBV2,TRBJ1-1,CASISRERAFF
17,TRBV13,TRBJ2-1,CASSSKLGESSYNEQFF
15,TRBV6-5,TRBJ2-7,CASSYLGQPAYEQYF
14,TRBV6-5,TRBJ2-7,CASSYLQNPYEQYF
13,TRBV27,TRBJ1-1,CASSLTGDTEAFF
16,TRBV30,TRBJ1-1,CAWSLRWTGLVTEAFF
17,TRBV15,TRBJ2-3,CATSRDGGTSVSDTQYF
15,TRBV7-5,TRBJ1-2,CVRSVGQVLSYGYTF
14,TRBV30,TRBJ1-2,CAWKDRGSAYGYTF
15,TRBV19,TRBJ2-7,CASSHPGGNTYEQYF
14,TRBV5-1,TRBJ1-1,CASSLDLGATEAFF
14,TRBV14,TRBJ1-1,CASSPTDRNTEAFF
13,TRBV6-5,TRBJ2-5,CASSRGVRETQYF
12,TRBV2,-,CASSYSSYEQYF
17,TRBV5-1,TRBJ2-1,CASSFGLAGGSYNEQFF
14,TRBV27,TRBJ2-7,CASSFQAGLYEQYF
17,TRBV11-1,TRBJ2-1,CASSLGAAGGAYNEQFF
20,TRBV30,TRBJ1-1,CAWRTRTGQGRGIMNTEAFF
14,TRBV6-1,TRBJ1-2,CASSDSQGNYGYTF
20,TRBV6-7,TRBJ1-5,CASSYPNPAPRDKSNQPQHF
16,TRBV5-1,TRBJ1-1,CASSRVGQGADFEAFF
14,TRBV2,TRBJ2-7,CASGRSGGSNEQYF
13,TRBV27,TRBJ1-2,CASSLSAHMGYTF
12,TRBV7-9,TRBJ2-7,CSSSPPAREQYF
14,TRBV7-3,TRBJ2-7,CASSLGQSTHEQYF
15,TRBV10-3,TRBJ1-5,CAISPGAGPNQPQHF
15,TRBV6-1,TRBJ1-4,CASSVVLYRVEKLFF
15,TRBV7-9,TRBJ1-3,CASNLDRHSGNTIYF
16,TRBV11-2,TRBJ1-4,CASSLAWGATNEKLFF
15,TRBV5-3,TRBJ1-6,CARSRKTGGGSPLHF
16,TRBV7-9,TRBJ1-1,CSSSLAFGQGNTEAFF
19,TRBV7-6,TRBJ2-5,CASTSPDIAVGYMQETQYF
13,TRBV2,TRBJ1-4,CASNLQGSEKLFF
16,TRBV7-8,TRBJ1-6,CASSPVPGHANSPLHF
16,TRBV7-2,TRBJ2-1,CASSEYLAGGRAEQFF